The clone carrying this TCR beta chain was recorded many times. Trimming left V 5 bases short and J 7 bases short, with 13 bases between. The V gene's germline CDR1 is SGHRS and CDR2 YFSETQ. This CDR3 contains 14 residues. TRAV- and TRBV-specific primers primed first-strand cDNA, covering alpha and beta chains. It was with a constant-region primer and a V-primer adapter that TCRs were amplified over around 20 PCR cycles. TCRdb fed the reads into MiXCR, producing one record per CDR3 protein. The sample contains 45,000 to 75,000 distinct CDR3 sequences, less than 25% of which appear only once. The data belong to a study of low-dose radiotherapy and immunotherapy resistance in tumors. As for the study in general: With fractions of 0.5 Gy given every 2 weeks, Cohort 1 accumulated a total of 6.5 Gy.

The time point is: before trial treatment. Sequenced here: PBMCs, sampled before treatment. The receptor's source is a male donor with prostate cancer. The chain uses TRBV5-1 and TRBJ1-6; D gene ambiguous. For the CDR3, the DNA is TGCGCCAGCAGGGATCAGAAGGAGAATTCACCCCTCCACTTT. Amino acids: CASRDQKENSPLHF.